Listed below are T cell receptor beta chains from one sample, sequenced in a study of cytomegalovirus exposure and HLA in healthy donors. Data came from immunoSEQ multiplex PCR; TCRdb stores just in-frame clones and leaves some out. The table has 90,000 to 100,000 clones, over 55% seen once. Sequencing used PBMCs. The receptors originated from a boy younger than 18 in good health and CMV-seropositive. Each CDR3 is given with its conserved first and last residue. A D gene is named only where the DNA matches it firmly. The size field is filled for only some rows; it gives once, few, many or a size class.

cdr3_nt cdr3_aa j_call v_call clone_size d_call
TGTGCCAGCAGCTTGCTATACACTGAAGCTTTCTTT CASSLLYTEAFF TRBJ1-1 TRBV5-6 . .
TGTGCCAGCAGTGAGTCACAGGGGGCAGATACGCAGTATTTT CASSESQGADTQYF TRBJ2-3 TRBV25-1 . TRBD1
TGTGCCAGCAGCTTGGGACCTTATAGCAATCAGCCCCAGAATTTT CASSLGPYSNQPQNF TRBJ1-5 TRBV5-4 . .
TGCGCCAGCAGCTTGGCCCCAGGTATGTATGGCTACACCTTC CASSLAPGMYGYTF TRBJ1-2 TRBV5-1 few .
TGTGCCAGCAGCTTGGACTCCCCGTATACGCAGTATTTT CASSLDSPYTQYF TRBJ2-3 TRBV7-2 . .
TGTGCCAGCAGCTTTTCTCCCCGCTCCCGTAGATACGAGCAGTACTTC CASSFSPRSRRYEQYF TRBJ2-7 TRBV7-2 . .
TGCGCCAGCAGCTCTAACGGAGAGAACTACACCTTC CASSSNGENYTF TRBJ1-2 TRBV5-1 . .
TGTGCCAGCAGCTTTTCCGAGGGCGGCTACACCTTC CASSFSEGGYTF TRBJ1-2 TRBV11-2 few .
TGTGCCAGCAGTTCAACCGTCAGAAATGAAGCTTTCTTT CASSSTVRNEAFF TRBJ1-1 TRBV27 few .
TGTGCCAGCAGTTGGGCAGGGAACACTGAAGCTTTCTTT CASSWAGNTEAFF TRBJ1-1 TRBV6-5 . .
TGTGCCAGCTCACCGTCCCGGGACAGACTCGGGCCCCAGCATTTT CASSPSRDRLGPQHF TRBJ1-5 TRBV18 few TRBD1
TGTGCCAGCAGCTTCTGGACTACCCAAGAGACCCAGTACTTC CASSFWTTQETQYF TRBJ2-5 TRBV5-6 few .
TGTGCCAGCAGTTGGCCGGACAGGGGGCCGGATCAGCCCCAGCATTTT CASSWPDRGPDQPQHF TRBJ1-5 TRBV27 . TRBD1
TGTGCCAGCAGCCAAGTGCTAGCGGGAGTTACAGGGGCCAACGTCCTGACTTTC CASSQVLAGVTGANVLTF TRBJ2-6 TRBV14 . TRBD2
TGTGCCAGCAGCCGGGACAGGGGTTTAGAGGAGCAGTACTTC CASSRDRGLEEQYF TRBJ2-7 TRBV2 few TRBD1
TGTGCCAGCACGGCTACCCGCTTACTAAGCCCAGATACGCAGTATTTT CASTATRLLSPDTQYF TRBJ2-3 TRBV27 . .
TGCGCCAGCAGCCAAGATCGGGGACAGGGGGGGGAAAAACTGTTTTTT CASSQDRGQGGEKLFF TRBJ1-4 TRBV4-3 few TRBD1
TGTGCCAGTCAGAGGGCAGAAACTGAAGCTTTCTTT CASQRAETEAFF TRBJ1-1 TRBV6-1 once .
TGTGCCAGCAGACGGGATTATAATTCACCCCTCCACTTT CASRRDYNSPLHF TRBJ1-6 TRBV6-5 few .
TGTGCCAGCAGCTGCTCGCGGCAGTACAATGAAAAACTGTTTTTT CASSCSRQYNEKLFF TRBJ1-4 TRBV21-1 . .
TGTGCCAGCTCACCACCGGGGCCCGGAACCTACGAGCAGTACTTC CASSPPGPGTYEQYF TRBJ2-7 TRBV18 . .
TGTGCCAGTATCCGGGACAGGGACACCGGGGAGCTGTTTTTT CASIRDRDTGELFF TRBJ2-2 TRBV19 . TRBD1
TGTGCCAGCAGCTTGGGAAGGGTTTACAGGGGTAAGGATGGCTACACCTTC CASSLGRVYRGKDGYTF TRBJ1-2 TRBV7-2 . TRBD1
TGTGCCAGCAGCCCCAGACTAGCGGGGAGCACAGATACGCAGTATTTT CASSPRLAGSTDTQYF TRBJ2-3 TRBV7-9 . TRBD2
TGTGCCAGCAGTTTAGCGATAACCTACAATGAGCAGTTCTTC CASSLAITYNEQFF TRBJ2-1 TRBV27 few .
TGCGCCAGCAGCTTGACGACAGGGGGCGGTGAAAAACTGTTTTTT CASSLTTGGGEKLFF TRBJ1-4 TRBV5-1 . TRBD1
TGTGCCAGCAGCTTAGGACTAGCTGAAAACACAGATACGCAGTATTTT CASSLGLAENTDTQYF TRBJ2-3 TRBV13 . .
TGCGCCAGCAGCCAAGAGACAGGGGGCTACGAGCAGTACTTC CASSQETGGYEQYF TRBJ2-7 TRBV4-3 . TRBD1
TGTGCCAGCAGTGAACAGCAGGGTGGGGACACCGGGGAGCTGTTTTTT CASSEQQGGDTGELFF TRBJ2-2 TRBV25-1 . .
TGTGCCAGCAGCTTAGAGCCCTCAAGATACTCTGGAAACACCATATATTTT CASSLEPSRYSGNTIYF TRBJ1-3 TRBV7-2 . .
TGCAGCGTTGCCCTAGCGGGAAACGGGGCAGATACGCAGTATTTT CSVALAGNGADTQYF TRBJ2-3 TRBV29-1 . TRBD2
TGTGCCAGCAGCTCCTCCGGGACAGGGGTTTCCTACAATGAGCAGTTCTTC CASSSSGTGVSYNEQFF TRBJ2-1 TRBV5-4 few TRBD1
TGTGCCAGTAGTATACAGGGGGAAAACACCATATATTTT CASSIQGENTIYF TRBJ1-3 TRBV19 few TRBD1
TGCAGCGTTGAGGGGTGGTGGGGCGGGAGTAAGAGCTCCTACAATGAGCAGTTCTTC CSVEGWWGGSKSSYNEQFF TRBJ2-1 TRBV29-1 few TRBD2
TGTGCCACCACCCGCGGGTCGGACACCGGGGAGCTGTTTTTT CATTRGSDTGELFF TRBJ2-2 TRBV15 . .